This T cell receptor (beta chain) originates from a study of neurological immune-mediated disorders. This CDR3 region has 15 residues. The trim removed 3 bases at V and 4 bases at J, leaving 6 bases unmatched. Germline lookup yields CDR1 MDHEN and CDR2 SYDVKM. It was blood bank volunteers in Maryland, USA who made up the healthy controls. Synthesis of cDNA was performed by 5'RACE using 10-nucleotide random UMIs. TCRdb reprocessed the 5' RACE reads with MiXCR, giving one entry per CDR3 protein. This sample yields fewer than 85,000 distinct CDR3 sequences, of which 17% are seen a single time; over 15% belongs to the top ten.

The TCR originated in a woman aged 40 to 50 in good health. The V gene is TRBV28, the J gene TRBJ2-1; 7 nucleotides agree with TRBD2. The source material was PBMCs. CDR3 DNA: TGTGCCAGCAGTTTCCCTAGCGGAATTTACAATGAGCAGTTCTTC. Protein product: CASSFPSGIYNEQFF.